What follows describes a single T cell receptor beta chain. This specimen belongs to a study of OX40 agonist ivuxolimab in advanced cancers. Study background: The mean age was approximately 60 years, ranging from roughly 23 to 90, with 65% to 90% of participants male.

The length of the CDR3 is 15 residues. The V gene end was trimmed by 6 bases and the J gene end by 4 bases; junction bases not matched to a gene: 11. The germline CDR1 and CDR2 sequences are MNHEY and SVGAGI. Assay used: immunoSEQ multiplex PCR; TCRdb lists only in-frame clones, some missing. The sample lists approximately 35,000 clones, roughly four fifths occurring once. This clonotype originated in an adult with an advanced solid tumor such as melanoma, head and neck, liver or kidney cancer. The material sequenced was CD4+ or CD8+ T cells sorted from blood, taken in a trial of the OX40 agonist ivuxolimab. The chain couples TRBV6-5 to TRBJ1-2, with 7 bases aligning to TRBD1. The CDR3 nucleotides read TGTGCCAGCAGACTACAGGGGCCGGGGAGCTATGGCTACACCTTC. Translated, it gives CASRLQGPGSYGYTF.